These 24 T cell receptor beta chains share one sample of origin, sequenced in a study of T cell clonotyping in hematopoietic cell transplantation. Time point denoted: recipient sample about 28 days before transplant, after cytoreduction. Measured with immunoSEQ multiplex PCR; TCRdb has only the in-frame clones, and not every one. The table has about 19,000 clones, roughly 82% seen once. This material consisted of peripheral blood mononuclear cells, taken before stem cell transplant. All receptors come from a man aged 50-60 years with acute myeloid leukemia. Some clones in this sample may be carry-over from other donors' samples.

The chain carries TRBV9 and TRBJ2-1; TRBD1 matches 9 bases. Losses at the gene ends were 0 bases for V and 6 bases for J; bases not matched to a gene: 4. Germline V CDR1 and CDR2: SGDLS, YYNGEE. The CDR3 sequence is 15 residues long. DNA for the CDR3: TGTGCCAGCAGCGTAGCTAAGGACAGGGGCAATGAGCAGTTCTTC. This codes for CASSVAKDRGNEQFF.

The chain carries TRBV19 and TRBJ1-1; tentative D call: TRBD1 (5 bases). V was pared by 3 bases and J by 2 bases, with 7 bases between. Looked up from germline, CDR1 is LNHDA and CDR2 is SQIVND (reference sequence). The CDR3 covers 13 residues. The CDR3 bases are TGTGCCAGTAGTATCGGGGGTAACACTGAAGCTTTCTTT. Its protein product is CASSIGGNTEAFF.

CDR3 bases: TGTGCCAGCAGCTCGAGCGGGGGGGCCCCGGATACGCAGTATTTT. This codes for CASSSSGGAPDTQYF. The J gene is TRBJ2-3, the V gene TRBV5-6; TRBD2 agrees at 10 bases. Germline V gives CDR1 SGHDT, CDR2 YYEEEE. Unmatched junction bases numbered 7, after V lost 3 bases and J lost 6 bases. The CDR3 extends over 15 amino acids.

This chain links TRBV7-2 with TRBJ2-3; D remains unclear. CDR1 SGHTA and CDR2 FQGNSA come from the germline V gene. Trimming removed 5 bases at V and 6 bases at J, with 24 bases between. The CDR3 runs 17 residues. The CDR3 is CASSPSDTFYFVDTQYF. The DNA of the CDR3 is TGTGCCAGCAGCCCTTCTGACACCTTTTACTTCGTGGATACGCAGTATTTT.

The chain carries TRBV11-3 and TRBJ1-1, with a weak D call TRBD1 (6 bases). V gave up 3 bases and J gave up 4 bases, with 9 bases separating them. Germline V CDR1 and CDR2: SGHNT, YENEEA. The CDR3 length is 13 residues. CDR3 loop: CASSLGGPTEAFF. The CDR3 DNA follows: TGTGCCAGCAGCTTGGGGGGGCCCACTGAAGCTTTCTTT.

The CDR3: CAWNGGRQDTGELFF. In nucleotides, the CDR3 is TGTGCCTGGAATGGTGGGAGACAGGACACCGGGGAGCTGTTTTTT. The V gene is TRBV30, the J gene TRBJ2-2; possible D gene TRBD1, 6 bases. CDR1 is GTSNPN, CDR2 SVGIG, per germline (reference sequence). The CDR3 covers 15 residues. Trimming removed 4 bases from V and 3 bases from J, with 15 bases in between.

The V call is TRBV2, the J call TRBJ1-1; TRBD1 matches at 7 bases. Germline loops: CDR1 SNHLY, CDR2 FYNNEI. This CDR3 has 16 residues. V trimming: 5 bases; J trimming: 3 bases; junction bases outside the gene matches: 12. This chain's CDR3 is CASSLTGDWGDTEAFF. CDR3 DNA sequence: TGTGCCAGCAGTCTAACAGGGGACTGGGGCGACACTGAAGCTTTCTTT.

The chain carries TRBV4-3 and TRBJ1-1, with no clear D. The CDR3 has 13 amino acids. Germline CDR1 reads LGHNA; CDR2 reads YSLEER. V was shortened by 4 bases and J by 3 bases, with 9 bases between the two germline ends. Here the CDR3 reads CASSPDLDTEAFF. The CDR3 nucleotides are TGCGCCAGCAGCCCCGACCTGGACACTGAAGCTTTCTTT.

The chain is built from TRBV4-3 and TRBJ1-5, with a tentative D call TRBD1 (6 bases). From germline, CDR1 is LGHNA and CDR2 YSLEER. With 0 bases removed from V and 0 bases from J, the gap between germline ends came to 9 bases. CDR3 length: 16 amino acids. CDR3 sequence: CASSQEGGHSNQPQHF. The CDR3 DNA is TGCGCCAGCAGCCAAGAGGGGGGACATAGCAATCAGCCCCAGCATTTT.

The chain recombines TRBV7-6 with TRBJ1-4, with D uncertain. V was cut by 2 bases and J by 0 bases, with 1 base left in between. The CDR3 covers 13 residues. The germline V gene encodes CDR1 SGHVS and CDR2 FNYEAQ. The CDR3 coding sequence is TGTGCCAGCAGCTTAACAACTAATGAAAAACTGTTTTTT. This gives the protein CASSLTTNEKLFF.

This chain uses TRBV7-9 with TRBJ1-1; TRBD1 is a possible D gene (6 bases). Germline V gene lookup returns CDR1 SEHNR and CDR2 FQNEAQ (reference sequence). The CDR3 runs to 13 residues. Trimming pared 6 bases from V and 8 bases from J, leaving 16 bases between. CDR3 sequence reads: CASSRDQGFEAFF. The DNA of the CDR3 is TGTGCCAGCAGTCGCGATCAGGGGTTCGAAGCTTTCTTT. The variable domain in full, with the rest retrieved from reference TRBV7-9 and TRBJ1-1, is DTGVSQNPRHKITKRGQNVTFRCDPISEHNRLYWYRQTLGQGPEFLTYFQNEAQLEKSRLLSDRFSAERPKGSFSTLEIQRTEQGDSAMYLCASSRDQGFEAFFGQGTRLTVV.

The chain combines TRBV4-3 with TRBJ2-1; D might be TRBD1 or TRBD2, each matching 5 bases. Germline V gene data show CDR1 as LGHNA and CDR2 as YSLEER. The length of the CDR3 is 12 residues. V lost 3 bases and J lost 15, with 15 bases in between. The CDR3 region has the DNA TGCGCCAGCAGCCAGGGACCGGAGAGAACGTTCTTC. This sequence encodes CASSQGPERTFF.

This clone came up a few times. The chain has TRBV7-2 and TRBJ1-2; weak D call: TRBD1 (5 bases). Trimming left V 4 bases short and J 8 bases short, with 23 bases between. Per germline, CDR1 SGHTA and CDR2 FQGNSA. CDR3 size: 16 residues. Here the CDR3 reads CASSSPSGRVRLGYTF. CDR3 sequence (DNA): TGTGCCAGCAGCTCCCCATCGGGACGGGTCCGGTTAGGCTACACCTTC. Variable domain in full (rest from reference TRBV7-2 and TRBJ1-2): GAGVSQSPSNKVTEKGKDVELRCDPISGHTALYWYRQSLGQGLEFLIYFQGNSAPDKSGLPSDRFSAERTGGSVSTLTIQRTQQEDSAVYLCASSSPSGRVRLGYTFGSGTRLTVV.

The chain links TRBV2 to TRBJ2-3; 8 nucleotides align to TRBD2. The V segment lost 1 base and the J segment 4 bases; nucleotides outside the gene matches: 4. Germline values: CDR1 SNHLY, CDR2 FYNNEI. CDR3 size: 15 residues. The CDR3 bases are TGTGCCAGCAGTGAAGGCGGGGGGAGGGCAGATACGCAGTATTTT. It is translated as CASSEGGGRADTQYF.

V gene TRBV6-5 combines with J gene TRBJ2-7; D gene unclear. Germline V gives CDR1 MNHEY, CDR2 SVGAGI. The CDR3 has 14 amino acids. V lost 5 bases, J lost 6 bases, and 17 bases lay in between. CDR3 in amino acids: CASSPVGSSVEQYF. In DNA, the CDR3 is TGTGCCAGCAGTCCAGTTGGGTCCTCGGTCGAGCAGTACTTC.

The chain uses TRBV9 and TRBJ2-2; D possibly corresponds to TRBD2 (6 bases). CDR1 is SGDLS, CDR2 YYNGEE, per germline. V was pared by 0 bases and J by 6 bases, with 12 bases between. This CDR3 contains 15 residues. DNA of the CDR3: TGTGCCAGCAGCGTAGATTACGGGGGAGCCGGGGAGCTGTTTTTT. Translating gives CASSVDYGGAGELFF.

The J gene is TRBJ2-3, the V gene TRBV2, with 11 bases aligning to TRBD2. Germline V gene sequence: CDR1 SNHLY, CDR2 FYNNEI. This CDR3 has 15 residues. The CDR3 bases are TGTGGGAGCAGTCGGACTAGCGGGCGTAGGGTTGCGCAGTATTTT. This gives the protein CGSSRTSGRRVAQYF. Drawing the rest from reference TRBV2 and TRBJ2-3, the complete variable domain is EPEVTQTPSHQVTQMGQEVILRCVPISNHLYFYWYRQILGQKVEFLVSFYNNEISEKSEIFDDQFSVERPDGSNFTLKIRSTKLEDSAMYFCGSSRTSGRRVAQYFGPGTRLTVL.

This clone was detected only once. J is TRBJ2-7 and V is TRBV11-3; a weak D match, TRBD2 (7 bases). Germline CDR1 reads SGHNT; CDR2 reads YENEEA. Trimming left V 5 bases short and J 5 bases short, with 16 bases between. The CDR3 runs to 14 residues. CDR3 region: CASSQGGGSDEQYF. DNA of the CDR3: TGTGCCAGCAGCCAAGGGGGGGGGAGCGACGAGCAGTACTTC.

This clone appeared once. CDR3 protein: CASSTGPSSYEQYF. The CDR3 region has the DNA TGTGCCAGCAGCACGGGACCAAGCTCCTACGAGCAGTACTTC. The V and J genes are TRBV5-5 and TRBJ2-7; D may be TRBD1 or TRBD2 (5 bases each). Trimming removed 4 bases at V and 0 bases at J, with 11 bases between. Germline lookup yields CDR1 SGHKS and CDR2 YYEKEE (reference sequence). This CDR3 has 14 residues.

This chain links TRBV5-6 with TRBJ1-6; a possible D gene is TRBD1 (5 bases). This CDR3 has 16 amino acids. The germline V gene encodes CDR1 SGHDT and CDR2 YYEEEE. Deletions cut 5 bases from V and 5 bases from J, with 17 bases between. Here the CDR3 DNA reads TGTGCCAGCAGACTTGCCCAGGGCCGAGATAATTCACCCCTCCACTTT. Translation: CASRLAQGRDNSPLHF.

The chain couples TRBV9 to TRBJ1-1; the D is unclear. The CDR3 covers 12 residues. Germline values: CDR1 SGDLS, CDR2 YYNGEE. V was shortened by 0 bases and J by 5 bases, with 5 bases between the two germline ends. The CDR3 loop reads CASSVGMTEAFF. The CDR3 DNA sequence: TGTGCCAGCAGCGTAGGGATGACTGAAGCTTTCTTT.

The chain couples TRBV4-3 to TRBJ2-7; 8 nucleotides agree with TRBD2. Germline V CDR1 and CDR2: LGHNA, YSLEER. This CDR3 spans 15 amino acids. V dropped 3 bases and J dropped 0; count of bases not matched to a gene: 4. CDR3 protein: CASSQERGFSYEQYF. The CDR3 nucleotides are TGCGCCAGCAGCCAGGAGCGGGGGTTCTCCTACGAGCAGTACTTC.

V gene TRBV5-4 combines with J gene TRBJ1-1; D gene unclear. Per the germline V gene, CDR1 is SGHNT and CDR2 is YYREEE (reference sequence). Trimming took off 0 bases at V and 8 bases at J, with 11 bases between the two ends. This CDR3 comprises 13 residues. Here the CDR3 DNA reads TGTGCCAGCAGCTTGGGGCAGCGCGGGGAAGCTTTCTTT. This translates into CASSLGQRGEAFF.

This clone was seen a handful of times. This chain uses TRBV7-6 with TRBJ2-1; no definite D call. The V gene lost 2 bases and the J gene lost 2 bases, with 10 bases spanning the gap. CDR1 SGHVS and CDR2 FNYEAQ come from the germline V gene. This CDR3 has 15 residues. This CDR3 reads CASSLSPTTYNEQFF. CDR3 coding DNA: TGTGCCAGCAGCTTATCCCCAACAACCTACAATGAGCAGTTCTTC.